These 15 T cell receptor beta chains came from one sample sequenced in a study of T cell changes during pregnancy in multiple sclerosis. Only in-frame clones appear in the TCRdb table, and some are missing; sequencing was by immunoSEQ multiplex PCR. The sample has under 100,000 clones; over 90% are singletons. Sequences were derived from peripheral blood, sampled in the second trimester of pregnancy. The receptor source for this set is a female donor with multiple sclerosis, enrolled in a pregnancy study.

The genes are TRBV6-5 and TRBJ2-3; 8 nucleotides line up with TRBD2. This CDR3 contains 14 residues. Per the germline V gene, CDR1 is MNHEY and CDR2 is SVGAGI. V lost 6 bases, J lost 0 bases, and 2 bases stayed unmatched. The chain's CDR3 is CASSPSGSTDTQYF. Written as DNA, the CDR3 is TGTGCCAGCAGCCCTAGCGGGAGCACAGATACGCAGTATTTT.

V and J are TRBV2 and TRBJ2-3; maybe TRBD2 (5 bases). The germline V and J ends were trimmed by 2 bases and 3 bases, with 12 bases remaining between them. CDR3 length: 15 residues. Germline values: CDR1 SNHLY, CDR2 FYNNEI. The CDR3 spells CASSEPGFRTDTQYF. The CDR3 nucleotides read TGTGCCAGCAGTGAACCGGGATTCCGAACAGATACGCAGTATTTT. The whole variable domain, remainder taken from reference TRBV2 and TRBJ2-3, is EPEVTQTPSHQVTQMGQEVILRCVPISNHLYFYWYRQILGQKVEFLVSFYNNEISEKSEIFDDQFSVERPDGSNFTLKIRSTKLEDSAMYFCASSEPGFRTDTQYFGPGTRLTVL.

V and J are TRBV6-5 and TRBJ2-5, with D perhaps TRBD1 (6 bases). From germline, CDR1 is MNHEY and CDR2 SVGAGI. CDR3 length: 15 residues. V was pared by 0 bases and J by 2 bases, with 10 bases between. CDR3 in DNA: TGTGCCAGCAGTTACTCGGGGGCAGGGCAAGAGACCCAGTACTTC. This translates into CASSYSGAGQETQYF.

This chain's CDR3 is CASSPTGGSGNTIYF. CDR3 DNA: TGTGCCAGCAGCCCTACAGGGGGATCTGGAAACACCATATATTTT. This rearrangement joins TRBV28 to TRBJ1-3, with 8 positions matching TRBD1. Losses at the gene ends were 6 bases for V and 1 base for J; bases not matched to a gene: 5. Per germline, CDR1 MDHEN and CDR2 SYDVKM. The CDR3 runs to 15 residues.

This chain uses TRBV28 with TRBJ2-7; 11 bases match TRBD2. The V gene's germline CDR1 is MDHEN and CDR2 SYDVKM. The CDR3 has 19 amino acids. The J segment lost 5 bases and the V segment lost 6 bases, leaving 21 bases of the junction unmatched. CDR3 in amino acids: CASRHPWARLAGGEDEQYF. The CDR3 nucleotides read TGTGCCAGCAGACACCCCTGGGCCCGCCTAGCGGGAGGAGAGGACGAGCAGTACTTC.

This clone has a single count. This chain joins TRBV28 and TRBJ2-7; 7 bases line up with TRBD1. The length of the CDR3 is 13 residues. The germline gives CDR1 MDHEN, CDR2 SYDVKM. Unmatched junction bases numbered 5, after V lost 3 bases and J lost 6 bases. CDR3 nucleotide sequence: TGTGCCAGCAGTTTCGACAGGGTTAGCGAGCAGTACTTC. Protein sequence: CASSFDRVSEQYF.

The chain has TRBV5-4 and TRBJ2-1, with D tentatively TRBD1 (6 bases). The CDR3 sequence is 15 residues long. Germline loops: CDR1 SGHNT, CDR2 YYREEE (reference sequence). Trimming removed 4 bases at V and 0 bases at J, with 11 bases between. CDR3 bases: TGTGCCAGCAGCAGGACAGCAAGCTCCTACAATGAGCAGTTCTTC. This codes for CASSRTASSYNEQFF.

The chain recombines TRBV10-2 with TRBJ1-2; a weak D match, TRBD1 (5 bases). The V gene's germline CDR1 is WSHSY and CDR2 SAAADI. The V and J ends lost 3 bases and 4 bases respectively, with 6 bases between them. This CDR3 is built from 12 residues. The CDR3 sequence: CASSEDSYGYTF. The CDR3, as DNA: TGCGCCAGCAGTGAAGACAGCTATGGCTACACCTTC.

The chain joins TRBV4-1 to TRBJ2-7, with D possibly being TRBD1 (6 bases). The CDR3 covers 16 residues. The germline V and J ends were trimmed by 0 bases and 2 bases, with 14 bases remaining between them. CDR1 MGHRA and CDR2 YSYEKL come from the germline V gene. The CDR3 protein is CASSQDPGAYPYEQYF. CDR3 coding DNA: TGCGCCAGCAGCCAAGACCCAGGGGCTTACCCCTACGAGCAGTACTTC.

The chain employs TRBV2 and TRBJ2-4, with a possible D match to TRBD2 (6 bases). V was clipped by 9 bases and J by 8 bases, with 20 bases between them. CDR1 and CDR2 (germline): SNHLY, FYNNEI. This CDR3 has 14 amino acids. Written as DNA, the CDR3 is TGTGCCAGTGTCGGCAGGGTCCGGAGGGACATTCAGTACTTC. Residues: CASVGRVRRDIQYF.

The chain uses TRBV6-1 and TRBJ2-1; TRBD1 might be the D (5 bases). Germline-derived CDR1 and CDR2 are MNHNS and SASEGT. V shed 0 bases and J shed 8 bases, with 11 bases lying between them. This CDR3 region has 14 residues. The CDR3 is CASSEAFVGHEQFF. As DNA, the CDR3 is TGTGCCAGCAGTGAAGCGTTTGTGGGGCATGAGCAGTTCTTC.

The chain joins TRBV7-9 to TRBJ2-3; 7 positions match TRBD1. The CDR3 runs to 15 residues. Germline loops: CDR1 SEHNR, CDR2 FQNEAQ (reference sequence). The V gene end was trimmed by 5 bases and the J gene end by 2 bases; junction bases not matched to a gene: 7. The CDR3 DNA sequence: TGTGCCAGCAGCCCACCACAGGGGACCACAGATACGCAGTATTTT. It encodes CASSPPQGTTDTQYF.

The DNA for the CDR3 is TGTGCCAGCAGTTTAAGTGGGTCGACAAACACTGAAGCTTTCTTT. Protein product: CASSLSGSTNTEAFF. V and J are TRBV27 and TRBJ1-1, with D unresolved. Germline V CDR1 and CDR2: MNHEY, SMNVEV (reference sequence). The CDR3 length is 15 residues. V was trimmed by 2 bases and J by 2 bases, leaving 12 bases between them.

The chain has TRBV5-5 and TRBJ2-2; D might be TRBD2 (5 bases). In germline, CDR1 is SGHKS, CDR2 YYEKEE (reference sequence). CDR3 length: 15 amino acids. V was pared by 3 bases and J by 2 bases, with 11 bases between. The chain's CDR3 is CASSYRRGNTGELFF. The CDR3 coding sequence is TGTGCCAGCAGCTATAGACGGGGAAACACCGGGGAGCTGTTTTTT.

The J gene is TRBJ2-6, the V gene TRBV5-1; D may be TRBD1 (6 bases). Germline V gives CDR1 SGHRS, CDR2 YFSETQ. CDR3 length equals 16 residues. V was clipped by 4 bases and J by 0 bases, with 11 bases between them. DNA for the CDR3: TGCGCCAGCAGCCTCAGGGGAAGCTCTGGGGCCAACGTCCTGACTTTC. It is translated as CASSLRGSSGANVLTF.